This is a list of T cell receptor beta chains from one sample in a study of T cell repertoires in cytomegalovirus infection. Via MiXCR, TCRdb re-called the reads, giving one row per CDR3 protein. The sample has around 440,000 distinct CDR3 sequences; around 11% are singletons. The sequencing input was PBMCs. These receptors were collected from a human donor in good health (CMV status not recorded). Some clones in this sample may be carry-over from other donors' samples. Both conserved end residues are part of each CDR3. The order of the fields is CDR3 protein, CDR3 DNA, J gene, V gene, clone size, D gene. D genes are given only for firm matches. Clone size, where shown, is once, few, many, or a class for clones that have expanded.

CDR3: CASSLAPGAEGYTF
DNA: TGTGCCAGCAGCTTGGCCCCGGGGGCTGAGGGCTACACCTTC
J: TRBJ1-2
V: TRBV5-6
size: -
D: -

CDR3: CASSWGKNEQFF
DNA: TGTGCCAGCAGTTGGGGCAAGAATGAGCAGTTCTTC
J: TRBJ2-1
V: TRBV27
size: few
D: -

CDR3: CASSPSANTGELFF
DNA: TGTGCCAGCAGCCCTAGCGCAAACACCGGGGAGCTGTTTTTT
J: TRBJ2-2
V: TRBV7-9
size: many
D: -

CDR3: CASSPDGDYGYTF
DNA: TGTGCCAGCAGCCCAGATGGGGATTATGGCTACACCTTC
J: TRBJ1-2
V: TRBV7-3
size: many
D: -

CDR3: CASSRRLAGPEDTQYF
DNA: TGTGCCAGCAGTCGACGACTAGCGGGGCCGGAAGATACGCAGTATTTT
J: TRBJ2-3
V: TRBV6-1
size: many
D: TRBD2

CDR3: CASSIARNRNQPQHF
DNA: TGTGCCAGTAGTATCGCTCGGAATCGGAATCAGCCCCAGCATTTT
J: TRBJ1-5
V: TRBV19
size: -
D: -

CDR3: CSALLPGQGLYEQFF
DNA: TGCAGTGCTTTACTCCCGGGACAGGGCTTATATGAGCAGTTCTTC
J: TRBJ2-1
V: TRBV20-1
size: many
D: TRBD1

CDR3: CSAPREEGSYEQYF
DNA: TGCAGTGCCCCCCGGGAGGAGGGCTCCTACGAGCAGTACTTC
J: TRBJ2-7
V: TRBV20-1
size: -
D: TRBD2

CDR3: CASSQDNRGQGAVDTQYF
DNA: TGTGCCAGCAGCCAAGATAATAGAGGACAGGGGGCTGTAGATACGCAGTATTTT
J: TRBJ2-3
V: TRBV4-2
size: -
D: TRBD1

CDR3: CASSQVTGDDEQYF
DNA: TGTGCCAGCAGCCAAGTGACAGGGGATGACGAGCAGTACTTC
J: TRBJ2-7
V: TRBV14
size: -
D: TRBD1

CDR3: CSAQSWARRNSPLHF
DNA: TGCAGTGCTCAGTCGTGGGCGCGGAGGAATTCACCCCTCCACTTT
J: TRBJ1-6
V: TRBV20-1
size: few
D: -

CDR3: CASSLYVGGSNTEAFF
DNA: TGTGCCAGCAGTTTATATGTCGGGGGGAGTAACACTGAAGCTTTCTTT
J: TRBJ1-1
V: TRBV28
size: many
D: -

CDR3: CASSLIGGPNTEAFF
DNA: TGTGCCAGCAGCTTGATAGGGGGCCCGAACACTGAAGCTTTCTTT
J: TRBJ1-1
V: TRBV5-6
size: few
D: TRBD1

CDR3: CASSLGTGTTEAFF
DNA: TGTGCCAGCAGTTTAGGGACAGGGACCACTGAAGCTTTCTTT
J: TRBJ1-1
V: TRBV27
size: many
D: TRBD1

CDR3: CASKSTGRGTTEAFF
DNA: TGTGCCAGCAAGTCGACAGGGCGGGGGACCACTGAAGCTTTCTTT
J: TRBJ1-1
V: TRBV19
size: many
D: TRBD1

CDR3: CASSKPMGISGANVLTF
DNA: TGTGCCAGCAGTAAACCCATGGGCATCTCTGGGGCCAACGTCCTGACTTTC
J: TRBJ2-6
V: TRBV27
size: few
D: -

CDR3: CASSLAGGRSEQYF
DNA: TGTGCCAGCAGTTTAGCGGGAGGAAGGAGCGAGCAGTACTTC
J: TRBJ2-7
V: TRBV28
size: few
D: TRBD2

CDR3: CASSELEKPNTGELFF
DNA: TGTGCCAGCAGCGAACTGGAGAAGCCGAACACCGGGGAGCTGTTTTTT
J: TRBJ2-2
V: TRBV9
size: few
D: -

CDR3: CASSSQGASNQPQHF
DNA: TGTGCCAGTAGTTCACAGGGGGCAAGCAATCAGCCCCAGCATTTT
J: TRBJ1-5
V: TRBV19
size: many
D: TRBD1

CDR3: CAISPRDRSPYEQYF
DNA: TGTGCCATCAGCCCCCGGGACAGGAGTCCCTACGAGCAGTACTTC
J: TRBJ2-7
V: TRBV10-3
size: many
D: TRBD1

CDR3: CSARDYRKDTGELFF
DNA: TGCAGTGCTAGAGATTACAGGAAAGATACCGGGGAGCTGTTTTTT
J: TRBJ2-2
V: TRBV20-1
size: many
D: -

CDR3: CASSEQSYYANTEAFF
DNA: TGTGCCAGCAGTGAACAGTCGTACTACGCGAACACTGAAGCTTTCTTT
J: TRBJ1-1
V: TRBV25-1
size: many
D: -

CDR3: CSAGDRGNGYTF
DNA: TGCAGTGCTGGGGACAGGGGGAATGGCTACACCTTC
J: TRBJ1-2
V: TRBV20-1
size: few
D: TRBD1

CDR3: CASSFRASGGREQFF
DNA: TGTGCCAGCAGCTTTCGGGCTAGCGGGGGTCGGGAGCAGTTCTTC
J: TRBJ2-1
V: TRBV7-9
size: many
D: TRBD2

CDR3: CASSERSGSTYEQYF
DNA: TGTGCCAGCAGTGAGAGAAGCGGGAGTACCTACGAGCAGTACTTC
J: TRBJ2-7
V: TRBV2
size: many
D: TRBD2

CDR3: CASSPPLRRGEGETQYF
DNA: TGTGCCAGCAGCCCGCCGTTGAGACGGGGGGAAGGAGAGACCCAGTACTTC
J: TRBJ2-5
V: TRBV3-1
size: -
D: TRBD2

CDR3: CASSSHILYEQFF
DNA: TGTGCCAGCAGTTCCCATATCTTGTATGAGCAGTTCTTC
J: TRBJ2-1
V: TRBV28
size: many
D: -

CDR3: CASSIEKGWRNTEAFF
DNA: TGTGCCAGTAGTATAGAGAAGGGTTGGAGAAACACTGAAGCTTTCTTT
J: TRBJ1-1
V: TRBV19
size: -
D: -

CDR3: CATSRDTGTVNYQPQHF
DNA: TGTGCCACCAGCAGAGATACCGGGACAGTTAACTATCAGCCCCAGCATTTT
J: TRBJ1-5
V: TRBV15
size: many
D: TRBD1

CDR3: CSAPGQPSYEQYF
DNA: TGCAGTGCTCCGGGACAGCCCTCCTACGAGCAGTACTTC
J: TRBJ2-7
V: TRBV20-1
size: -
D: TRBD1

CDR3: CASCYGINSPLHF
DNA: TGTGCCAGCTGTTATGGGATTAATTCACCCCTCCACTTT
J: TRBJ1-6
V: TRBV25-1
size: -
D: -

CDR3: CSALDRNTEAFF
DNA: TGCAGTGCTTTAGACAGGAACACTGAAGCTTTCTTT
J: TRBJ1-1
V: TRBV20-1
size: few
D: -

CDR3: CASAARDRGYQNTEAFF
DNA: TGTGCTAGTGCCGCCCGGGACAGGGGGTACCAGAACACTGAAGCTTTCTTT
J: TRBJ1-1
V: TRBV12-5
size: few
D: TRBD1

CDR3: CASSLVRLYTQYF
DNA: TGTGCCAGCAGCTTAGTGCGCCTATATACGCAGTATTTT
J: TRBJ2-3
V: TRBV11-2
size: -
D: -

CDR3: CASSFGLDRALYEQFF
DNA: TGTGCCAGCAGTTTCGGTTTGGACAGGGCACTTTATGAGCAGTTCTTC
J: TRBJ2-1
V: TRBV27
size: -
D: TRBD1

CDR3: CSARPAGHRLIGELFF
DNA: TGCAGTGCTAGGCCCGCGGGACACCGGTTAATAGGGGAGCTGTTTTTT
J: TRBJ2-2
V: TRBV20-1
size: few
D: -

CDR3: CASGLGLAGGNEQFF
DNA: TGTGCTAGTGGTCTGGGACTAGCGGGTGGAAATGAGCAGTTCTTC
J: TRBJ2-1
V: TRBV12-5
size: many
D: TRBD2

CDR3: CASSLMVRGETDTQYF
DNA: TGTGCCAGCAGCTTAATGGTCAGGGGAGAGACAGATACGCAGTATTTT
J: TRBJ2-3
V: TRBV7-6
size: many
D: -

CDR3: CASSLGDAETQYF
DNA: TGTGCCAGCAGCTTAGGGGATGCGGAGACCCAGTACTTC
J: TRBJ2-5
V: TRBV11-2
size: many
D: -

CDR3: CASSGLGHGNTEAFF
DNA: TGTGCCAGCAGTGGGCTCGGACACGGGAACACTGAAGCTTTCTTT
J: TRBJ1-1
V: TRBV27
size: once
D: -

CDR3: CAISDGTSGTYEQYF
DNA: TGTGCCATCAGTGATGGGACTAGCGGAACCTACGAGCAGTACTTC
J: TRBJ2-7
V: TRBV10-3
size: many
D: TRBD2

CDR3: CASSPLGTDTQYF
DNA: TGTGCCAGCAGTCCTCTTGGGACGGATACGCAGTATTTT
J: TRBJ2-3
V: TRBV28
size: many
D: -

CDR3: CASNFPGQEQAFF
DNA: TGTGCCAGCAATTTCCCGGGACAGGAGCAAGCTTTCTTT
J: TRBJ1-1
V: TRBV12-3/TRBV12-4
size: many
D: TRBD1

CDR3: CATRSRDQETQYF
DNA: TGTGCCACTCGTTCTAGGGATCAAGAGACCCAGTACTTC
J: TRBJ2-5
V: TRBV15
size: many
D: -

CDR3: CATSRGTANTEAFF
DNA: TGTGCCACCAGCAGAGGGACAGCTAACACTGAAGCTTTCTTT
J: TRBJ1-1
V: TRBV15
size: many
D: -

CDR3: CASSPAQEWQETQYF
DNA: TGTGCCAGCAGTCCGGCTCAGGAGTGGCAAGAGACCCAGTACTTC
J: TRBJ2-5
V: TRBV6-6
size: many
D: -

CDR3: CASSPFRAKGGKLFF
DNA: TGTGCCAGCAGCCCTTTCAGGGCCAAGGGGGGAAAACTGTTTTTT
J: TRBJ1-4
V: TRBV7-9
size: -
D: -

CDR3: CASSLSRGGPYEQYF
DNA: TGTGCCAGCAGCTTAAGCCGCGGGGGGCCCTACGAGCAGTACTTC
J: TRBJ2-7
V: TRBV7-3
size: many
D: TRBD2

CDR3: CASSHTGDPRNEKLFF
DNA: TGTGCCAGCAGTCATACGGGGGATCCAAGAAATGAAAAACTGTTTTTT
J: TRBJ1-4
V: TRBV6-5
size: few
D: -

CDR3: CASSQVGVGLLPAFF
DNA: TGTGCCAGCAGCCAAGTTGGGGTAGGGCTTCTACCGGCTTTCTTT
J: TRBJ1-1
V: TRBV3-1
size: many
D: -

CDR3: CASSLKGTGAYEQYF
DNA: TGTGCCAGCAGCTTAAAAGGGACAGGGGCGTACGAGCAGTACTTC
J: TRBJ2-7
V: TRBV7-3
size: -
D: TRBD1

CDR3: CASSVGRGPMNTEAFF
DNA: TGTGCCAGCAGTGTTGGTCGGGGTCCTATGAACACTGAAGCTTTCTTT
J: TRBJ1-1
V: TRBV2
size: many
D: -

CDR3: CASSLRWGHSPSYEQYF
DNA: TGTGCCAGCAGTTTAAGGTGGGGACACAGTCCCTCCTACGAGCAGTACTTC
J: TRBJ2-7
V: TRBV28
size: many
D: -

CDR3: CSAPESRGTDTQYF
DNA: TGCAGTGCCCCCGAGAGTAGGGGCACAGATACGCAGTATTTT
J: TRBJ2-3
V: TRBV20-1
size: few
D: -